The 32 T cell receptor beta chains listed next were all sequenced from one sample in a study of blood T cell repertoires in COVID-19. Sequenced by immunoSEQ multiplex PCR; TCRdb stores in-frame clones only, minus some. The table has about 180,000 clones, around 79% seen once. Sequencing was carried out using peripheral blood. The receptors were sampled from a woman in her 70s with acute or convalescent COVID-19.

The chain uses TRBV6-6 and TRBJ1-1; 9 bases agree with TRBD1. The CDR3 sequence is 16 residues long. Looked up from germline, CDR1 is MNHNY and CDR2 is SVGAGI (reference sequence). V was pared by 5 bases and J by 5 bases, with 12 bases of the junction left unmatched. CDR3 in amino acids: CASSATGGGDYTEAFF. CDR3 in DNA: TGTGCCAGCAGTGCTACAGGGGGCGGTGATTATACTGAAGCTTTCTTT.

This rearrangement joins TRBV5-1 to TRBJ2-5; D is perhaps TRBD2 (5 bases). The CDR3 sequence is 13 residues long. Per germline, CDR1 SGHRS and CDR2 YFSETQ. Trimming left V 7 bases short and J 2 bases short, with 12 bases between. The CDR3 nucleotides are TGCGCCAGCTCCCGGGAAGTGCAAGAGACCCAGTACTTC. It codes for CASSREVQETQYF.

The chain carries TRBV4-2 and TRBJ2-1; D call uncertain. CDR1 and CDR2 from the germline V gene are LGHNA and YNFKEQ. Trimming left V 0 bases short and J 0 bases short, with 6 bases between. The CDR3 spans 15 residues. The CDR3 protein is CASSQDTGSYNEQFF. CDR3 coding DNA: TGTGCCAGCAGCCAAGATACTGGCTCCTACAATGAGCAGTTCTTC.

CDR3 in DNA: TGCAGCGTTGAAGGGGGAGATGGCTACACCTTC. It yields the protein CSVEGGDGYTF. The gene calls are TRBV29-1 and TRBJ1-2; D ambiguous. Trimming cost V 1 base and J 6 bases, with 6 bases left between them. Germline V gene data show CDR1 as SQVTM and CDR2 as ANQGSEA. This CDR3 has 11 residues.

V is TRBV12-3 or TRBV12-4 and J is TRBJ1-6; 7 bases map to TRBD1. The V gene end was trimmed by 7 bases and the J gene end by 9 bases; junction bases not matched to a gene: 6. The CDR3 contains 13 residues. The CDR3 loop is CASTQGGPSPLHF. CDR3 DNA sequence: TGTGCCAGCACTCAGGGGGGTCCTTCACCCCTCCACTTT.

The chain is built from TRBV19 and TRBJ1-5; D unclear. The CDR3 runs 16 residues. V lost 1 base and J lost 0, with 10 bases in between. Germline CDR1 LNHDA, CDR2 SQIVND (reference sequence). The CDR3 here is CASSIGGVSSNQPQHF. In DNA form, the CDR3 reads TGTGCCAGTAGTATAGGGGGAGTGAGTAGCAATCAGCCCCAGCATTTT.

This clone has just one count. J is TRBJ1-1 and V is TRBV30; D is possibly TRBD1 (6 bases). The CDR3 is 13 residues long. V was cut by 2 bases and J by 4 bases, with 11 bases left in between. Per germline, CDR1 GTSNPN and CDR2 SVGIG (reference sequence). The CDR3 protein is CAWSLGASTEAFF. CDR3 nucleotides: TGTGCCTGGAGTTTGGGGGCTTCCACTGAAGCTTTCTTT.

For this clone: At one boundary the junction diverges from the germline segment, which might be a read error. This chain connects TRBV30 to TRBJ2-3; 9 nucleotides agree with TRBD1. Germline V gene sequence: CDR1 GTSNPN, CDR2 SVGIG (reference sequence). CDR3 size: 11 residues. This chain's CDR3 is CAWAGQGKGGF. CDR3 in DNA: TGTGCCTGGGCGGGACAGGGCAAGGGGGGTTTT.

The CDR3: CASSVWTANSPLHF. The CDR3 bases are TGTGCCAGTAGTGTATGGACAGCCAATTCACCCCTCCACTTT. The genes are TRBV19 and TRBJ1-6, with D possibly being TRBD1 (6 bases). Per the germline V gene, CDR1 is LNHDA and CDR2 is SQIVND (reference sequence). The CDR3 length is 14 residues. The V and J ends lost 5 bases and 7 bases respectively, with 12 bases between them. Together with reference TRBV19 and TRBJ1-6, the CDR3 gives the full variable domain: DGGITQSPKYLFRKEGQNVTLSCEQNLNHDAMYWYRQDPGQGLRLIYYSQIVNDFQKGDIAEGYSVSREKKESFPLTVTSAQKNPTAFYLCASSVWTANSPLHFGNGTRLTVT.

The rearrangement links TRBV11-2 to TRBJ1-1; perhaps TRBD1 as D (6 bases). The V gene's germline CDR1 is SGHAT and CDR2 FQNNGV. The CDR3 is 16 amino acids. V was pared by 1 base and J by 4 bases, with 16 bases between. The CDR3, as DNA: TGTGCCAGCAGCTTAGGTTACAGGGCTTCTGGCACTGAAGCTTTCTTT. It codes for CASSLGYRASGTEAFF.

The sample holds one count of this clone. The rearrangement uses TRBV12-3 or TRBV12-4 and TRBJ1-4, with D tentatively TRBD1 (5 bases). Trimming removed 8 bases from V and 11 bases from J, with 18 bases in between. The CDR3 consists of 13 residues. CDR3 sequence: CASRGQGGPKLFF. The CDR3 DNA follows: TGTGCCAGCCGAGGACAAGGTGGGCCGAAACTGTTTTTT.

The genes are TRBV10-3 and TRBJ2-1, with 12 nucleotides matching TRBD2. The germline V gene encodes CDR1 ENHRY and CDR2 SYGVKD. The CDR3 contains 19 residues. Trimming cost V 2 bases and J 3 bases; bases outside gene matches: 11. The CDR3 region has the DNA TGTGCCATCAGTGAGCCCGGGACTAGCGGGCCCTCGGTCTACAATGAGCAGTTCTTC. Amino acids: CAISEPGTSGPSVYNEQFF.

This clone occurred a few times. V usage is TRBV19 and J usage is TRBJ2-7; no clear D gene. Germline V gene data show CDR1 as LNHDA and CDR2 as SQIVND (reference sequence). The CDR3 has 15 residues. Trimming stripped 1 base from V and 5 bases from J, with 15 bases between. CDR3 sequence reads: CASSIATKVGNEQYF. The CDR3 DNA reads TGTGCCAGTAGTATAGCCACTAAGGTCGGTAACGAGCAGTACTTC.

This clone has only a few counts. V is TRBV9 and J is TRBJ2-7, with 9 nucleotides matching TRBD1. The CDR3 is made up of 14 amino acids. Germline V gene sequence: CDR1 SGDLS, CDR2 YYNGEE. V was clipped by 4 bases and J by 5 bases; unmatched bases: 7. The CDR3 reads CASSPGQGKNEQYF. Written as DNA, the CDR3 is TGTGCCAGCAGCCCCGGACAGGGGAAAAACGAGCAGTACTTC.

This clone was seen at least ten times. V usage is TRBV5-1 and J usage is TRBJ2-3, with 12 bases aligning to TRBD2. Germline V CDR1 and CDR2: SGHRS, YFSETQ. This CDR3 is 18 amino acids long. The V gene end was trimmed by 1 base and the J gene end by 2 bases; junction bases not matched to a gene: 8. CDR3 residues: CASSLTLAGGLTTDTQYF. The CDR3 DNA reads TGCGCCAGCAGCTTGACCCTAGCGGGAGGGTTGACCACAGATACGCAGTATTTT. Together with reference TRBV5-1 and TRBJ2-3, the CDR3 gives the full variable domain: KAGVTQTPRYLIKTRGQQVTLSCSPISGHRSVSWYQQTPGQGLQFLFEYFSETQRNKGNFPGRFSGRQFSNSRSEMNVSTLELGDSALYLCASSLTLAGGLTTDTQYFGPGTRLTVL.

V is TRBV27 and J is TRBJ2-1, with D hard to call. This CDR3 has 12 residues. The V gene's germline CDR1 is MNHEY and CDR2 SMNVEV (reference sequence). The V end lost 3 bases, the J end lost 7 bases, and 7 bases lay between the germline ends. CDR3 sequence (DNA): TGTGCCAGCAGTTTCTCCCTGAATGAGCAGTTCTTC. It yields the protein CASSFSLNEQFF.

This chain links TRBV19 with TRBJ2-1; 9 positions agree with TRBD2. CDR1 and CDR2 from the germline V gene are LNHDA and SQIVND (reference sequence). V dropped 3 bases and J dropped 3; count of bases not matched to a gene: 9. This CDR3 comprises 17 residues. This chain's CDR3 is CASSMSSGGLGYNEQFF. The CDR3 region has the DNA TGTGCCAGTAGTATGAGTAGCGGGGGCCTGGGCTACAATGAGCAGTTCTTC.

The CDR3: CASGELNEKLFF. CDR3 bases: TGTGCCAGCGGAGAATTGAATGAAAAACTGTTTTTT. The rearrangement joins TRBV12-3 or TRBV12-4 to TRBJ1-4, with unresolved D. V was pared by 8 bases and J by 5 bases, with 9 bases between. CDR3 length: 12 residues.

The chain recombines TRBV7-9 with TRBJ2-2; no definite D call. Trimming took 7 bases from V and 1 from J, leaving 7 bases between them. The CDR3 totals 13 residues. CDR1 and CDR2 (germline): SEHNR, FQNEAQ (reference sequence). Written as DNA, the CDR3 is TGTGCCAGCAAGGAGAGGAACACCGGGGAGCTGTTTTTT. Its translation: CASKERNTGELFF.

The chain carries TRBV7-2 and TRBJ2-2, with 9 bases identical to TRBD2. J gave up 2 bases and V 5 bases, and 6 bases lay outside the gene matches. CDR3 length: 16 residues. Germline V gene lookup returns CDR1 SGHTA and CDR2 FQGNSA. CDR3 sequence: CASSPRTSANTGELFF. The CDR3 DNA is TGTGCCAGCAGCCCGAGGACTAGCGCAAACACCGGGGAGCTGTTTTTT.

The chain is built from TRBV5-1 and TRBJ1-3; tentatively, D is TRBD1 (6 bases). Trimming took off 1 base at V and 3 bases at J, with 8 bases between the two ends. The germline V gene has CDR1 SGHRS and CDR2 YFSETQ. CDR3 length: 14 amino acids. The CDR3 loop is CASSLTGYGNTIYF. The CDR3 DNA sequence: TGCGCCAGCAGCTTGACAGGGTATGGAAACACCATATATTTT.

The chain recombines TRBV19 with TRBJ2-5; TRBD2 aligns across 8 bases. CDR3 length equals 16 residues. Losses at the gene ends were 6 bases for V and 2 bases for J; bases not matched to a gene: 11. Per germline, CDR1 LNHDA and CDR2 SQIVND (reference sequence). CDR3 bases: TGTGCCAGTAGCCTAGTCGCTAGCGGGCCTCAAGAGACCCAGTACTTC. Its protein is CASSLVASGPQETQYF.

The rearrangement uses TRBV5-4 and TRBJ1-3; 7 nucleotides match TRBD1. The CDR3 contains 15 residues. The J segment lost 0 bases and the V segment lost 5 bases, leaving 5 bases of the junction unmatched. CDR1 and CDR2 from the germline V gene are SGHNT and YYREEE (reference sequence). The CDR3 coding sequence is TGTGCCAGCAGAGAACAGGGGAGCTCTGGAAACACCATATATTTT. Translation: CASREQGSSGNTIYF.

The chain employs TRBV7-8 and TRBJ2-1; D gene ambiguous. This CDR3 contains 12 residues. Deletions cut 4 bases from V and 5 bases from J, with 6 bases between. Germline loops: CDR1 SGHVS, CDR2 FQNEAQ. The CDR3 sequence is CASSYTDNEQFF. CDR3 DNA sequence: TGTGCCAGCAGCTATACGGACAATGAGCAGTTCTTC.

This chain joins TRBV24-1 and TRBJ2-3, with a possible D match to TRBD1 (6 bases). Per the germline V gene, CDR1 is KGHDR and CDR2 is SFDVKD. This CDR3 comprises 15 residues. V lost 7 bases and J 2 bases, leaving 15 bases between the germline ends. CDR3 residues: CATRPTGLVTDTQYF. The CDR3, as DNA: TGTGCCACCAGACCGACAGGATTAGTCACAGATACGCAGTATTTT.

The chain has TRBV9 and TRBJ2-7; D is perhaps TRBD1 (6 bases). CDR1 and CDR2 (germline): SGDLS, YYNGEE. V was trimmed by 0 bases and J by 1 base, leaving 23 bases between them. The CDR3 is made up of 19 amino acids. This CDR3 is CASSVGLFTGTPFSYEQYF. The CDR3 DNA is TGTGCCAGCAGCGTAGGTCTCTTTACCGGGACACCATTTTCCTACGAGCAGTACTTC.

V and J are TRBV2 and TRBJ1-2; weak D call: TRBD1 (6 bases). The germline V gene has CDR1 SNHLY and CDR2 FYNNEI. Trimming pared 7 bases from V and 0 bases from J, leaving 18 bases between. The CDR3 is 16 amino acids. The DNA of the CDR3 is TGTGCCAGCATGTCGGGACAACGCTCTCCTAACTATGGCTACACCTTC. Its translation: CASMSGQRSPNYGYTF. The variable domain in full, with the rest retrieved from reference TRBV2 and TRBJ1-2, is EPEVTQTPSHQVTQMGQEVILRCVPISNHLYFYWYRQILGQKVEFLVSFYNNEISEKSEIFDDQFSVERPDGSNFTLKIRSTKLEDSAMYFCASMSGQRSPNYGYTFGSGTRLTVV.

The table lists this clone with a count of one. The CDR3 here is CASSPRQILYGYTF. In DNA, the CDR3 is TGTGCCAGCAGTCCTCGACAGATTCTCTATGGCTACACCTTC. The chain joins TRBV2 to TRBJ1-2; the D gene is possibly TRBD1 (5 bases). The germline V gene encodes CDR1 SNHLY and CDR2 FYNNEI. Trimming cost V 5 bases and J 4 bases, with 14 bases left between them. The CDR3 is made up of 14 amino acids.

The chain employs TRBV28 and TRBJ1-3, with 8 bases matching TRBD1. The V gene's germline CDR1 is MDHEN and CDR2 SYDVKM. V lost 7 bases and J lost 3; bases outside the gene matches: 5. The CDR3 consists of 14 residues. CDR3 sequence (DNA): TGTGCCAGCACCCCAGGGGGCGTTGGAAACACCATATATTTT. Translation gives CASTPGGVGNTIYF.

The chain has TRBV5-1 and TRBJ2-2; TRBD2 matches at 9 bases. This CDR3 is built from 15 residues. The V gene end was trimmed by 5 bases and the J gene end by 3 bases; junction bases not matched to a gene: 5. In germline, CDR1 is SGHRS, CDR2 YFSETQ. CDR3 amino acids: CASSELAGYTGELFF. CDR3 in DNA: TGCGCCAGCAGTGAGCTAGCGGGATACACCGGGGAGCTGTTTTTT.

The CDR3: CASSSDILGIPDTQYF. Here the CDR3 DNA reads TGTGCCAGCAGCTCGGACATCTTAGGGATCCCAGATACGCAGTATTTT. This chain joins TRBV7-9 and TRBJ2-3; D possibly corresponds to TRBD1 (5 bases). This CDR3 spans 16 amino acids. Trimming pared 4 bases from V and 4 bases from J, leaving 18 bases between. CDR1 is SEHNR and CDR2 is FQNEAQ in the germline V gene (reference sequence).

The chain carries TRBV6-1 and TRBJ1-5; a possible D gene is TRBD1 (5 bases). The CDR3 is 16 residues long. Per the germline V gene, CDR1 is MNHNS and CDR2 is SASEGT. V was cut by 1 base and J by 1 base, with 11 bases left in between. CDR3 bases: TGTGCCAGCAGTGAAGGAGGTTGGGGCAGCAATCAGCCCCAGCATTTT. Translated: CASSEGGWGSNQPQHF.